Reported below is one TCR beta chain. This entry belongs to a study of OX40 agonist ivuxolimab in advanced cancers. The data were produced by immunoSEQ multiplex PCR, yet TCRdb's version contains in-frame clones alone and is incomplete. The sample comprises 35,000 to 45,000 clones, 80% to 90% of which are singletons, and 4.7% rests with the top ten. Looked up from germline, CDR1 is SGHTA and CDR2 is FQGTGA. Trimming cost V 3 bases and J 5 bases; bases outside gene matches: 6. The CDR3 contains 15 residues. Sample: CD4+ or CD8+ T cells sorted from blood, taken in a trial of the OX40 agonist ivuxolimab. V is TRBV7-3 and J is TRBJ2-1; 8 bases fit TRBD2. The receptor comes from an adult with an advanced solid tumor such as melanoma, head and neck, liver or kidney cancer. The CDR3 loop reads CASSFGAGVNNEQFF. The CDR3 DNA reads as TGTGCCAGCAGCTTCGGAGCGGGAGTAAACAATGAGCAGTTCTTC. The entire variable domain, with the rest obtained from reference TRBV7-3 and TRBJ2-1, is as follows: GAGVSQTPSNKVTEKGKYVELRCDPISGHTALYWYRQSLGQGPEFLIYFQGTGAADDSGLPNDRFFAVRPEGSVSTLKIQRTERGDSAVYLCASSFGAGVNNEQFFGPGTRLTVL.